This TCR beta chain stems from a study of blood T cell repertoires in COVID-19. Study-wide context: The study drew acute and convalescent COVID-19 samples from the United States, Italy and Spain. PBMCs, B-cell-depleted T cells, or T cells were the source of the cDNA or gDNA that made up the material.

There are 14 residues in the CDR3. Germline CDR1 is SGDLS and CDR2 is YYNGEE. Unmatched junction bases numbered 8, after V lost 3 bases and J lost 5 bases. Here immunoSEQ multiplex PCR was the method, and the copy in TCRdb shows in-frame clones only, minus some. The sample lists over 55,000 clones, over 80% occurring once. This clonotype originated in a man between 50 and 59 years old with active COVID-19. V and J are TRBV9 and TRBJ2-7; 7 positions match TRBD1. What was sequenced was peripheral blood. CDR3 sequence: CASSAHNQGDEQYF. CDR3 DNA: TGTGCCAGCAGCGCCCACAATCAGGGGGACGAGCAGTACTTC.